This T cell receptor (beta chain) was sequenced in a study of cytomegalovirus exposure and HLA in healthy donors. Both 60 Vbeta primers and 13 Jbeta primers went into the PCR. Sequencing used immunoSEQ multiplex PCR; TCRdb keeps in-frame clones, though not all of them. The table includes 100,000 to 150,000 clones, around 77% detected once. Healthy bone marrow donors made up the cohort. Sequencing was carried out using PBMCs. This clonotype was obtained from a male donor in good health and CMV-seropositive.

The chain's CDR3 is CASSGVMNTEAFF. The DNA of the CDR3 is TGTGCCAGCAGTGGAGTTATGAACACTGAAGCTTTCTTT. The chain joins TRBV2 to TRBJ1-1, with D uncertain. The CDR3 extends over 13 amino acids. V gave up 4 bases and J gave up 0 bases, with 6 bases separating them. Germline values: CDR1 SNHLY, CDR2 FYNNEI.